Below, one T cell receptor beta chain is given with its context. Measured with immunoSEQ multiplex PCR; TCRdb has only the in-frame clones, and not every one. The sample has more than 300,000 clones, roughly 84% seen once; the top ten hold 1.5% to 2.5%. Treatment specified: roughly 18 received Ad26.COV2.S at low or high dose, single or two shots; several received placebo; per-sample allocation not given. Collection of samples fell on day 63 after the first vaccine or placebo injection. This record comes from a study of Ad26.COV2.S vaccination and SARS-CoV-2 variants. On the study more broadly: Once, or twice with 56 days between doses, Ad26.COV2.S was given intramuscularly.

Germline CDR1 reads MNHNY; CDR2 reads SVGAGI (reference sequence). Trimming took 6 bases from V and 5 from J, leaving 14 bases between them. The CDR3 has 14 residues. The sample was peripheral blood, taken in a trial of Ad26.COV2.S vaccine versus placebo. The origin of this receptor is a person aged 18 to 59 who received the Ad26.COV2.S COVID-19 vaccine or a placebo. V is TRBV6-6 and J is TRBJ2-1; tentatively, D is TRBD2 (6 bases). The CDR3 loop reads CASRSLGGDNEQFF. CDR3 coding DNA: TGTGCCAGCAGGTCCCTTGGAGGGGACAATGAGCAGTTCTTC.